This paragraph reports one T cell receptor (beta chain). Antigen specificity is unknown. The data stem from a study of T-cell memory formation after mild COVID-19. Notes on the study in general: Clones that contracted from day 15 to 85 had balanced CD4/CD8; later expanders were CD4+ biased.

This CDR3 is built from 13 residues. The V end was cut by 5 bases, the J end by 2 bases, with 10 bases between. Germline V CDR1 and CDR2: LNHNV, YYDKDF (reference sequence). Constant-segment primers were used for 5'RACE, and the resulting TCR alpha and TCR beta cDNA libraries carried sample barcodes and UMIs. TCRdb fed the 5' RACE reads into MiXCR, producing one record per CDR3 protein. The table has 210,000 or so distinct CDR3 sequences, 25% to 35% seen once; the top ten hold about an eighth. The chain employs TRBV15 and TRBJ2-7; no clear D gene. The clonotype originates from an adult woman who had mild COVID-19 (a few samples of this study predate the infection). Cell type and time point are not known. The sequenced sample was PBMCs or a T cell subset sorted from them (not recorded which). CDR3 in amino acids: CATSSRSTYEQYF. CDR3 nucleotide sequence: TGTGCCACCAGCTCCAGATCGACCTACGAGCAGTACTTC.